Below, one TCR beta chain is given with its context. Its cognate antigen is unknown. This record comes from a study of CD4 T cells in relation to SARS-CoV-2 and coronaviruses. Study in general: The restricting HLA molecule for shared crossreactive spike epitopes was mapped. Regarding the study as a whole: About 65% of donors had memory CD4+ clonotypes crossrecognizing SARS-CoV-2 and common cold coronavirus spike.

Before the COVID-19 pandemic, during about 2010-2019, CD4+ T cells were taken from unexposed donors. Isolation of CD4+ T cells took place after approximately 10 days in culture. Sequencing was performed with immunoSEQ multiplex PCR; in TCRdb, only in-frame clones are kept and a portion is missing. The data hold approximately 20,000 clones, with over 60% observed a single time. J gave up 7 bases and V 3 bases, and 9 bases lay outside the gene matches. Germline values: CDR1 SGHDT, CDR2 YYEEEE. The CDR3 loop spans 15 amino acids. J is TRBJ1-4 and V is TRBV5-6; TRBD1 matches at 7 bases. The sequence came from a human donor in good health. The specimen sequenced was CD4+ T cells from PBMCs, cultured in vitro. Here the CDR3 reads CASSSKTGPGEKLFF. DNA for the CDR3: TGTGCCAGCAGCTCCAAGACAGGGCCAGGTGAAAAACTGTTTTTT.